This TCR beta chain was sequenced during a study of early T cells in non-severe SARS-CoV-2 infection (dated by TCRdb to about 2021). Regarding the research as a whole: Because TCR sequencing relied on bulk RNA taken from unsorted whole blood, pairing of alpha and beta chains was not possible. Summary of the overall study and its limitations: VDJdb matching was skewed toward anti-spike CD8 responses and likely underestimated virus-specific expansions, missing private and CD4 specificities.

This was a case-control study nested in a cohort of healthcare workers in London, UK, who had nasopharyngeal swab PCR tests and blood samples taken every week. Healthcare workers were recruited between 23 and 31 March 2020, during the week of the UK lockdown, and were followed weekly for up to roughly 16 weeks. The sample holds many counts of this clonotype. Its antigen specificity is not known. Per-base quality was not reported, and no clone a single base away is much larger than it. Cut back by 2 bases and 5 bases, the V and J ends lie 6 bases apart. Via the germline V gene (reference sequence), CDR1 is DFQATT and CDR2 SNEGSKA. The CDR3 goes from the cysteine to the phenylalanine over 11 residues. Here the CDR3 DNA is all that survives: 33 bases in frame from base 1. Library creation used 5' RACE. The sample was run on a NextSeq 500. The TCR library protocol attached unique molecular identifiers to individual cDNA molecules to correct for sequencing error and PCR bias. Both TCR alpha and beta chains were sequenced, and tight co-correlation was observed between alpha and beta sequence abundances in each sample. On the study's bioinformatics: V gene, J gene and CDR3 annotation of TCR sequences was performed with Decombinator V4. TCRs were defined as expanded if a significant change between any two time points was detected under a Poisson model with p below 0.0001. TCR abundances were normalised to the total number of TCRs sequenced in each sample and reported as counts per million. MAIT TCRs were defined by TRAV1-2 paired with TRAJ12, TRAJ20 or TRAJ33, and iNKT TCRs by TRAV10 paired with TRAJ18. VDJdb, accessed on 1 November 2021, was searched for TCRs annotated for CMV, EBV and SARS-CoV-2, and TCRs annotated for more than one antigen were excluded. TCRdb reran the public reads through fastp at Q25 and MiXCR, keeping productive beta chains. Under each unique CDR3 protein, matching rows form one entry showing the most common genes and DNA. TCRdb's processing, not the authors' own work, is the source of the V and J calls. This sample is represented by 26,000 or so distinct CDR3 sequences; less than 6% of them were singletons. 2.4% of the sample is taken by the ten largest.

The TCR sequence derives from an adult who was a healthcare worker with PCR-confirmed SARS-CoV-2 infection or an uninfected control (not recorded which). What was sequenced was whole blood. The chain links TRBV20-1 with TRBJ2-5, with no confidently assigned D gene. The CDR3 has the sequence CSARPLETQYF. The nucleotides read TGCAGTGCTAGACCCTTGGAGACCCAGTACTTC.